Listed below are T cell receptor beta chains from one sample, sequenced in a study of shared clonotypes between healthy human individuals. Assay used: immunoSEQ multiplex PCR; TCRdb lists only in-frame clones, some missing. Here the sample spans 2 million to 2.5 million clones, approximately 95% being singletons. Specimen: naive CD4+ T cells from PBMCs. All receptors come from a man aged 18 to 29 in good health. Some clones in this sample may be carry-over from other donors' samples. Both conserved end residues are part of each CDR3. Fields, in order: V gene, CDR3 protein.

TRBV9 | CASSAAGVRGNEQFF
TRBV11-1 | CASSGGGQGRTYEQYF
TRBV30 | CAWTPGLAGPHEQYF
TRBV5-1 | CASSFDATNEQFF
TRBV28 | CASSLLGPVWGNQPQHF
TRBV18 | CASSPGLAGITGELFF
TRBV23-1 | CASSQSPPGDSITSGANVLTF
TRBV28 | CASSSYDRNQPQHF
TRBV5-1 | CASSLGWDNEQFF
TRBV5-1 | CASSTRARDSNTGELFF
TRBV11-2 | CASSLGLGEYEQYF
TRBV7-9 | CASSETGDLNYGYTF
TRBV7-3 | CASSLNSNTGELFF
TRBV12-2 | CASRLFRDEQFF
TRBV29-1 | CSVGTGYYGYTF
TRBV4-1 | CASSQGGTRSNTEAFF
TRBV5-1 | CASSLGQTNSPLHF
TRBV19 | CASRKGSSNQPQHF
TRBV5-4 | CASSLIREGSYEQYF
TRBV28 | CASRVRLVTQGQYF
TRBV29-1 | CSVERESGGRSDTQYF
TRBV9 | CASSQLSGVPYNEQFF
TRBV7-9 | CASSLSTGVDGYTF
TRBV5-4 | CASRRTSGSGETQYF
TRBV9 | CASSDRGYGYTF
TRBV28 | CASKRAGTPGGGYTF
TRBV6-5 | CASSYVGLAGSYEQYF
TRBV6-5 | CASSLRGGQPQHF
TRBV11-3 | CASSFALAGGGEQFF
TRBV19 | CASSPLSAFLYGYTF
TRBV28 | CASSSPGTGEGETQYF
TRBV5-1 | CASTSSGPMKWYF
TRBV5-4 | CASSSVQWDIRTGELFF
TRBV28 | CAGHRGARGYTF
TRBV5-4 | CASSPRQGAQAIEQYF
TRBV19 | CASSIPGLYTDTQYF
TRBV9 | CASSVGVGRAQETQYF
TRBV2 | CASKGNEQFF
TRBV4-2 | CASSQDPLRSGGRTYEQYF
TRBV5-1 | CASSAGQGNYGYTF
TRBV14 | CASSRTGGAEQFF
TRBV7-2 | CASSLSVSHWETQYF
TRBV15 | CATSRDYVGELFF
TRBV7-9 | CASSLGGDEGEQFF
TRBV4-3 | CASSQERLLEQYF
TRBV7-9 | CASSSVTGELFF
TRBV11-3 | CASSLSSQAEYNEQFF
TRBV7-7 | CASSLGTGVYNEQFF
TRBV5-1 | CASSLALGTMNTEAFF
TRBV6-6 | CASGSPGDRGHEQYF
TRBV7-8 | CASSALHSLGGAFF
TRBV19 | CASSTRTVNEKLFF
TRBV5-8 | CASSAGAVGYGYTF
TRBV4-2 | CASTYRGPGQLDEQFF
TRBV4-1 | CASSQDSDRAYEQYF
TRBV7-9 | CASSLGLAGREFF